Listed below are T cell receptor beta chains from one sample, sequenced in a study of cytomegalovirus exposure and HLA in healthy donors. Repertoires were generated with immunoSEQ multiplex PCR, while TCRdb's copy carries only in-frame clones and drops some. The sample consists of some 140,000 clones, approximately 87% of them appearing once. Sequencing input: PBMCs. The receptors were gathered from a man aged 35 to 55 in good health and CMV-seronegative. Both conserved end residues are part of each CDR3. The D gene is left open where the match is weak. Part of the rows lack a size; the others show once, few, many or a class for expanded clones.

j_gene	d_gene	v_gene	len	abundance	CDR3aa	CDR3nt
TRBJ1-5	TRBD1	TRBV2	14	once	CASSRDRGNQPQHF	TGTGCCAGCAGCCGGGACAGGGGAAATCAGCCCCAGCATTTT
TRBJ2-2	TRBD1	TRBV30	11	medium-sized	CAWVRDRRMFF	TGTGCCTGGGTCCGGGACAGGAGGATGTTTTTT
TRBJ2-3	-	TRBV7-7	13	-	CASSLGPKDTQYF	TGTGCTAGCAGCTTAGGCCCTAAAGATACGCAGTATTTT
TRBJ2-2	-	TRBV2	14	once	CASSRYLDTGELFF	TGTGCCAGCAGCCGGTACCTGGACACCGGGGAGCTGTTTTTT
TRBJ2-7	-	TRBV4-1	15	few	CASSQNWVLGHEQYF	TGCGCCAGCAGCCAAAATTGGGTATTGGGCCACGAGCAGTACTTC
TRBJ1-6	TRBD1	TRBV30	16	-	CAWSPSGTGVDSPLHF	TGTGCCTGGAGTCCCTCCGGGACAGGGGTTGATTCACCCCTCCACTTT
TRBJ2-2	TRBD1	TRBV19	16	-	CASSIGRDSLVRELFF	TGTGCCAGTAGTATTGGCAGGGACAGCCTAGTCCGGGAGCTGTTTTTT
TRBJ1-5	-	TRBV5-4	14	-	CASSLFGPNQPQHF	TGTGCCAGCAGCTTGTTTGGGCCTAATCAGCCCCAGCATTTT
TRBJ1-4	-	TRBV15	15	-	CATSRPFGEVGKLFF	TGTGCCACCAGCAGACCGTTCGGGGAGGTCGGAAAACTGTTTTTT
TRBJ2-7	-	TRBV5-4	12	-	CASSLVGSEQYF	TGTGCCAGCAGCTTGGTTGGCTCCGAGCAGTACTTC
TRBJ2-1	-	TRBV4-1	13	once	CASSPGALDEQFF	TGCGCCAGCAGCCCAGGGGCCTTAGATGAGCAGTTCTTC
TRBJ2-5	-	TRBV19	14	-	CASSSTGYQETQYF	TGTGCCAGTAGTAGTACAGGGTACCAAGAGACCCAGTACTTC
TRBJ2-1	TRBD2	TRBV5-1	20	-	CASSLPGLAGAKISYNEQFF	TGCGCCAGCAGCTTGCCGGGACTAGCGGGAGCGAAAATATCCTACAATGAGCAGTTCTTC
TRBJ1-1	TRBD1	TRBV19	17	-	CASSTPPGQGGSPEAFF	TGTGCCAGTAGTACCCCCCCCGGACAGGGCGGGAGCCCTGAAGCTTTCTTT
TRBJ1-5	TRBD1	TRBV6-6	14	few	CASSLGTDNQPQHF	TGTGCCAGCAGTCTAGGGACAGATAATCAGCCCCAGCATTTT
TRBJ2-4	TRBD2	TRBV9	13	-	CASGVGGGGIQYF	TGTGCCAGCGGCGTGGGGGGGGGAGGCATTCAGTACTTC
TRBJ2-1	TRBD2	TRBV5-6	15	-	CASSRLAGGYNEQFF	TGTGCCAGCAGTAGACTAGCGGGGGGATACAATGAGCAGTTCTTC
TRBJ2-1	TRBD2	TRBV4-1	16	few	CASSQGPSGYRGEQFF	TGCGCCAGCAGCCAAGGGCCTAGCGGCTACCGGGGGGAGCAGTTCTTC
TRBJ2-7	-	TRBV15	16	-	CATSRGLENYENEQYF	TGTGCCACCAGCAGAGGGTTAGAGAATTATGAGAACGAGCAGTACTTC
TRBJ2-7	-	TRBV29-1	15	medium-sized	CSVEGGDSQTYEQYF	TGCAGCGTTGAAGGAGGGGACTCCCAAACCTACGAGCAGTACTTC
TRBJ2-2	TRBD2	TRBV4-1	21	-	CASSQVRFLTSGRAQSGELFF	TGCGCCAGCAGCCAAGTTCGGTTTCTGACTAGCGGGAGGGCCCAGTCCGGGGAGCTGTTTTTT
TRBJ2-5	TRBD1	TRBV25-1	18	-	CASSESGFAGTVQETQYF	TGTGCCAGCAGTGAATCGGGATTCGCAGGGACAGTACAAGAGACCCAGTACTTC
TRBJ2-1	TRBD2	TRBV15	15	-	CATSRVASGGSEQFF	TGTGCCACCAGCAGAGTGGCTAGCGGGGGGAGTGAGCAGTTCTTC
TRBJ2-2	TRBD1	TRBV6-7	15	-	CASSWGQGDTGELFF	TGTGCCAGCAGCTGGGGACAGGGAGACACCGGGGAGCTGTTTTTT
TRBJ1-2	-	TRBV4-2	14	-	CASSQDRDNYGYTF	TGTGCCAGCAGCCAAGATCGGGATAACTATGGCTACACCTTC
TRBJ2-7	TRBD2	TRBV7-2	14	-	CASSLGGGIYEQYF	TGTGCCAGCAGCTTAGGCGGGGGGATCTACGAGCAGTACTTC
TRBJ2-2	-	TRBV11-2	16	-	CASSLVGGGYTGELFF	TGTGCCAGCAGCTTAGTAGGGGGGGGGTACACCGGGGAGCTGTTTTTT
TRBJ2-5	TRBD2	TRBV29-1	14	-	CSAGTSGSGETQYF	TGCAGCGCTGGGACTAGCGGGAGTGGAGAGACCCAGTACTTC
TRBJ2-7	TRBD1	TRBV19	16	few	CASSVSVSQGVYEQYF	TGTGCCAGTAGCGTTTCCGTCTCACAGGGGGTATACGAGCAGTACTTC
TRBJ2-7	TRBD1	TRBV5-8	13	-	CAEEGQGAYEQYF	TGTGCAGAAGAGGGGCAGGGGGCCTACGAGCAGTACTTC
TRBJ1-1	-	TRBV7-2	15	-	CASILWGERNTEAFF	TGTGCCAGCATCCTATGGGGGGAGAGGAACACTGAAGCTTTCTTT
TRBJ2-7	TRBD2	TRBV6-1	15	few	CASSEGLAEYYEQYF	TGTGCCAGCAGTGAAGGGCTAGCGGAGTACTACGAGCAGTACTTC